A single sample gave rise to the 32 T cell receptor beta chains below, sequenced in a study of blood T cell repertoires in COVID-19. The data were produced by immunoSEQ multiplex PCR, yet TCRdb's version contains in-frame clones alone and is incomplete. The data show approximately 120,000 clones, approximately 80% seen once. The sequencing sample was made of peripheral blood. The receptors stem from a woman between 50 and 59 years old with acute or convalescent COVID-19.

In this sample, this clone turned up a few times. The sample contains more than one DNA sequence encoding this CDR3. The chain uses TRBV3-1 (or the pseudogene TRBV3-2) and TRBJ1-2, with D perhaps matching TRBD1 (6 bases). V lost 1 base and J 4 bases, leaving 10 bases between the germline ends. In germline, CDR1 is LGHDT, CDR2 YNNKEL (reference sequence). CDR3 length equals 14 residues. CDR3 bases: TGTGCCAGCAGCCAAGCGGACAGAGCCTATGGCTACACCTTC. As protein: CASSQADRAYGYTF.

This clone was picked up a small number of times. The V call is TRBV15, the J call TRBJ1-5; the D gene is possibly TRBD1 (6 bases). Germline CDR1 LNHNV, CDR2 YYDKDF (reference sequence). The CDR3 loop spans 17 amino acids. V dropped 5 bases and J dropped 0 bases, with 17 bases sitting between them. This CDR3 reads CATSRGAGAYSNQPQHF. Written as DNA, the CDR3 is TGTGCCACCAGCCGAGGCGCAGGGGCATATAGCAATCAGCCCCAGCATTTT.

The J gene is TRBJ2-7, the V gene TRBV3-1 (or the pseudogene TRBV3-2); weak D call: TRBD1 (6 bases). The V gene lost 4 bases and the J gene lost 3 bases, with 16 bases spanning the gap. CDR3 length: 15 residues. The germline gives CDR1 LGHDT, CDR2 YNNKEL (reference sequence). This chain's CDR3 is CASSPHGGLFYEQYF. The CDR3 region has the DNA TGTGCCAGCAGCCCCCATGGGGGCTTATTCTACGAGCAGTACTTC.

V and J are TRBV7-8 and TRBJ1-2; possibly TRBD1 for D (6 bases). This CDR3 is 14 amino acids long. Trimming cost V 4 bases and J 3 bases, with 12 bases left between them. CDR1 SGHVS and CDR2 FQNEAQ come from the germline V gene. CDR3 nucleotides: TGTGCCAGCAGCTACACGGGACAAGACTATGGCTACACCTTC. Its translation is CASSYTGQDYGYTF. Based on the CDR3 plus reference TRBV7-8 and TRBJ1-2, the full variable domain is GAGVSQSPRYKVAKRGQDVALRCDPISGHVSLFWYQQALGQGPEFLTYFQNEAQLDKSGLPSDRFFAERPEGSVSTLKIQRTQQEDSAVYLCASSYTGQDYGYTFGSGTRLTVV.

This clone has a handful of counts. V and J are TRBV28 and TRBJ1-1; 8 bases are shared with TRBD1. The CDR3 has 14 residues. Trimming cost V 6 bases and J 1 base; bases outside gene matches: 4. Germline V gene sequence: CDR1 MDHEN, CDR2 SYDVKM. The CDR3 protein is CASSGQGRNTEAFF. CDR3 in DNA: TGTGCCAGCAGCGGACAGGGTAGGAACACTGAAGCTTTCTTT.

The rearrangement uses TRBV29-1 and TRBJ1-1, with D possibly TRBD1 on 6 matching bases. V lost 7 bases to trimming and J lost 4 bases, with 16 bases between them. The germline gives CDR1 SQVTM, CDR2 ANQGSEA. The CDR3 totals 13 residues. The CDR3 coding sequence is TGCAGCGCCCAAGGGACATTAAGCACTGAAGCTTTCTTT. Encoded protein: CSAQGTLSTEAFF.

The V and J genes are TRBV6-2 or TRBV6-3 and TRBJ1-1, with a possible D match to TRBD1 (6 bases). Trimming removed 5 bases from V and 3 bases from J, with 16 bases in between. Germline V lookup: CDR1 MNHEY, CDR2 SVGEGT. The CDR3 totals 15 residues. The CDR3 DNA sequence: TGTGCCAGCAGTAGAGGGGGAGTAGGAGACACTGAAGCTTTCTTT. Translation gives CASSRGGVGDTEAFF.

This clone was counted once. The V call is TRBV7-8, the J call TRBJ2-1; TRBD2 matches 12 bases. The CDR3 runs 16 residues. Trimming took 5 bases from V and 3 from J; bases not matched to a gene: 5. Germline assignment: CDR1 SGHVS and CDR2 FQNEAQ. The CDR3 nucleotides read TGTGCCAGCAGCCCACTAGCGGGGGGAATCTACAATGAGCAGTTCTTC. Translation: CASSPLAGGIYNEQFF.

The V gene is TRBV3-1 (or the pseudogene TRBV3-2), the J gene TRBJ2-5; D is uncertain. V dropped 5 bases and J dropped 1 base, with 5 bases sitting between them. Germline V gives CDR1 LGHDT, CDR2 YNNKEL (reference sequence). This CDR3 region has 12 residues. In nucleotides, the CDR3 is TGTGCCAGCAGCGAGCTCCAAGAGACCCAGTACTTC. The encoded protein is CASSELQETQYF.

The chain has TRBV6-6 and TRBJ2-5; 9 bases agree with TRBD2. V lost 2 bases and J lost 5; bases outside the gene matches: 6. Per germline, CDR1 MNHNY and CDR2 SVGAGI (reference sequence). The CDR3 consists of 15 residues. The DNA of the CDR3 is TGTGCCAGCAGTTACAGATCCGGGACTAGCGAGACCCAGTACTTC. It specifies CASSYRSGTSETQYF.

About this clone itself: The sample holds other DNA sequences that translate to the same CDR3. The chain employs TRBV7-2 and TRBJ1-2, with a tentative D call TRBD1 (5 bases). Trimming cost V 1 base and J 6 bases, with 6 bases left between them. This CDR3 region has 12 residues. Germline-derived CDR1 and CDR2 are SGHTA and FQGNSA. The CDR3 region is CASSLGGDGYTF. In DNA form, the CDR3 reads TGTGCCAGCAGCTTAGGGGGGGATGGCTACACCTTC.

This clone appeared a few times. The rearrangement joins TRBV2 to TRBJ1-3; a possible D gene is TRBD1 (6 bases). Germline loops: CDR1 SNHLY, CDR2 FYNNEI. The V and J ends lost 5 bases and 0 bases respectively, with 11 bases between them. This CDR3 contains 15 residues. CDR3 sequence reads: CASSPGESSGNTIYF. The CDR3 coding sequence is TGTGCCAGCAGTCCAGGGGAAAGCTCTGGAAACACCATATATTTT.

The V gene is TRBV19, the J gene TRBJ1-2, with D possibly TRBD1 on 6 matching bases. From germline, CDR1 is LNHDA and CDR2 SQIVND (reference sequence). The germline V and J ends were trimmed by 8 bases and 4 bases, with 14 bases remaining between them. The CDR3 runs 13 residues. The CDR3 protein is CASSPTGTYGYTF. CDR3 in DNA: TGTGCCAGTTCACCTACAGGGACCTATGGCTACACCTTC.

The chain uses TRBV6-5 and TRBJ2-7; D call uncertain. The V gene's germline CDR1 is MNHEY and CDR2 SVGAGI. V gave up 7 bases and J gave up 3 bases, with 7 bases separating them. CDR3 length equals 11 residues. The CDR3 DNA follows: TGTGCCAGCACAACCGGCTACGAGCAGTACTTC. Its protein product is CASTTGYEQYF.

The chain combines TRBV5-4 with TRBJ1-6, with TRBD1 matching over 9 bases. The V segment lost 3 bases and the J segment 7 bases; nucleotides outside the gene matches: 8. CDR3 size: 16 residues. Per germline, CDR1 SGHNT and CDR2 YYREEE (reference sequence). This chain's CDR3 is CASSSEVGTGNSPLHF. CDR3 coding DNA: TGTGCCAGCAGCTCCGAGGTCGGGACAGGGAATTCACCCCTCCACTTT. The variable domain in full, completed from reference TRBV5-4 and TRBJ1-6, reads ETGVTQSPTHLIKTRGQQVTLRCSSQSGHNTVSWYQQALGQGPQFIFQYYREEENGRGNFPPRFSGLQFPNYSSELNVNALELDDSALYLCASSSEVGTGNSPLHFGNGTRLTVT.

CDR3 amino acids: CATRQSFLQETQYF. As DNA, the CDR3 is TGTGCCACCCGACAGAGTTTTCTCCAAGAGACCCAGTACTTC. V usage is TRBV10-3 and J usage is TRBJ2-5; perhaps TRBD1 as D (5 bases). Trimming shortened V by 10 bases and J by 1 base, and 16 bases separated the two germline ends. The CDR3 is made up of 14 amino acids. Germline CDR1 and CDR2: ENHRY and SYGVKD.

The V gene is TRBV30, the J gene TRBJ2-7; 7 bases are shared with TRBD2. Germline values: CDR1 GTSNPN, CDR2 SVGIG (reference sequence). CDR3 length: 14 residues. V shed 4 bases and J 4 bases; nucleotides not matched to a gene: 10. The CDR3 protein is CAWMTGGNRYEQYF. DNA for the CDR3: TGTGCCTGGATGACGGGGGGAAACCGGTACGAGCAGTACTTC.

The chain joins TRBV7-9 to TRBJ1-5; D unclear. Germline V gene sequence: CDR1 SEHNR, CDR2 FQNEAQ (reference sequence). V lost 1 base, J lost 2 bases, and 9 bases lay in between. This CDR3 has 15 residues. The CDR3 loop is CASSLGYGGNQPQHF. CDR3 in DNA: TGTGCCAGCAGCTTAGGTTACGGGGGCAATCAGCCCCAGCATTTT.

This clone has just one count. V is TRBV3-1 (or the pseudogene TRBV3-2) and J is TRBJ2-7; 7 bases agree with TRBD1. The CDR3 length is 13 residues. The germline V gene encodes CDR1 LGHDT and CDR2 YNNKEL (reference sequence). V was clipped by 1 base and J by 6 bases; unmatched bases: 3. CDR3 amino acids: CASSQGTGREQYF. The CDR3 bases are TGTGCCAGCAGCCAAGGGACAGGTCGCGAGCAGTACTTC.

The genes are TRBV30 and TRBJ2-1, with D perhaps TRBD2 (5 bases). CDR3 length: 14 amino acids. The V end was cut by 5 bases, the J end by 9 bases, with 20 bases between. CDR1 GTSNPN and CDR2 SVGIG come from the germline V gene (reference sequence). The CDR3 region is CAWWNRFSAGEQFF. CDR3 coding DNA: TGTGCCTGGTGGAACCGATTTTCGGCGGGTGAGCAGTTCTTC.

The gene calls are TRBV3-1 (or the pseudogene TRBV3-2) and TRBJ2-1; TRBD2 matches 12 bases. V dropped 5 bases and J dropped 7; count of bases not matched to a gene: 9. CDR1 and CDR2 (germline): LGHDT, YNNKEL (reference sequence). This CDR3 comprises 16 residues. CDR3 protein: CASSSGRLAGVNEQFF. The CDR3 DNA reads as TGTGCCAGCAGCTCAGGAAGACTAGCGGGAGTTAATGAGCAGTTCTTC.

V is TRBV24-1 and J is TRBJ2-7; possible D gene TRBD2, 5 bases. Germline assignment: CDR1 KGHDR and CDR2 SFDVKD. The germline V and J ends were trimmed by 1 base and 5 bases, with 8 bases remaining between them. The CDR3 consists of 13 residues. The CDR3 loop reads CATSDFRGNEQYF. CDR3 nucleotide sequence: TGTGCCACCAGTGATTTTCGAGGGAACGAGCAGTACTTC.

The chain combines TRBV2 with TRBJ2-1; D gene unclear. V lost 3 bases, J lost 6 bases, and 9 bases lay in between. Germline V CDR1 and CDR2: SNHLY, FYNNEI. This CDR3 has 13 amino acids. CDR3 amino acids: CASSDRDFNEQFF. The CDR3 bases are TGTGCCAGCAGTGACCGCGATTTCAATGAGCAGTTCTTC.

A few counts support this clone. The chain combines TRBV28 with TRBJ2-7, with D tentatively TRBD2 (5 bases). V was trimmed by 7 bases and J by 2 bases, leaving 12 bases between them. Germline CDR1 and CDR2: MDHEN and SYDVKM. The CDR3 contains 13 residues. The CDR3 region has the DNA TGTGCCAGCACCGGCGGACTCACCTACGAGCAGTACTTC. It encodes CASTGGLTYEQYF. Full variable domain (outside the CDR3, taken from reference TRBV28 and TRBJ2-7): DVKVTQSSRYLVKRTGEKVFLECVQDMDHENMFWYRQDPGLGLRLIYFSYDVKMKEKGDIPEGYSVSREKKERFSLILESASTNQTSMYLCASTGGLTYEQYFGPGTRLTVT.

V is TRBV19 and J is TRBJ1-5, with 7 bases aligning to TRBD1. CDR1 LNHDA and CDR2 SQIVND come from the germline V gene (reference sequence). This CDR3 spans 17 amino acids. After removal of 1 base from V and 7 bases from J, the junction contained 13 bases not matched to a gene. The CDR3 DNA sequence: TGTGCCAGTAGTATAGCTCAGTGGCAGGGGGTCGGACAGCCCCAGCATTTT. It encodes CASSIAQWQGVGQPQHF.

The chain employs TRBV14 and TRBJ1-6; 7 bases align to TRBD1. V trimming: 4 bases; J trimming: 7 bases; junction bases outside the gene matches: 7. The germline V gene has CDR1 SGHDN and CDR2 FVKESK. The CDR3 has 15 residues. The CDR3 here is CASSRNRGRNSPLHF. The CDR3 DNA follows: TGTGCCAGCAGCCGGAACAGGGGAAGGAATTCACCCCTCCACTTT.

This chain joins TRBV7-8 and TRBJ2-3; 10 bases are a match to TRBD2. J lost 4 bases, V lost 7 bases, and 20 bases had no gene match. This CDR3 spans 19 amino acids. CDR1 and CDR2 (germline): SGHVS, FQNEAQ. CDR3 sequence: CASTNRGGYLLAGSDTQYF. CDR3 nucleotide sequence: TGTGCCAGCACCAACAGAGGAGGGTACCTACTAGCGGGATCAGATACGCAGTATTTT.

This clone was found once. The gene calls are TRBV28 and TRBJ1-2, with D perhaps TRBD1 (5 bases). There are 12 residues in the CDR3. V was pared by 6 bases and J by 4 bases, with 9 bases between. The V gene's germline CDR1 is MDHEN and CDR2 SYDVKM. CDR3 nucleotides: TGTGCCAGCAGGGGGCCGGCCTATGGCTACACCTTC. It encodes CASRGPAYGYTF.

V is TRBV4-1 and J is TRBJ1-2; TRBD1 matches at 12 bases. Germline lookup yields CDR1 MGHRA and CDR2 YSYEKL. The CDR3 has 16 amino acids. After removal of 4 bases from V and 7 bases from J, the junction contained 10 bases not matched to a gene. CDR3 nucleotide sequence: TGCGCCAGCAGCCGGACAGGGACAGGGGGCCGGGCTGGCTACACCTTC. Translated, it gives CASSRTGTGGRAGYTF.

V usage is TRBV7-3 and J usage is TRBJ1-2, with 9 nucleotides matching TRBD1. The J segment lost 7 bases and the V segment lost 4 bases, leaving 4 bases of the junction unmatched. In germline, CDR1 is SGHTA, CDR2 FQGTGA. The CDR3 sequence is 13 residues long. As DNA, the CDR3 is TGTGCCAGCAGCTACGGGACAGGGTTTGGCTACACCTTC. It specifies CASSYGTGFGYTF.

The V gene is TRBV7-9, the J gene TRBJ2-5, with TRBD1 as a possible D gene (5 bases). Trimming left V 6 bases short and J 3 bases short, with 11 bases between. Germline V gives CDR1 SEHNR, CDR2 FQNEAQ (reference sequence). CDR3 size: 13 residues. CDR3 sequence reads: CASRSGHKETQYF. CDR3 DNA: TGTGCCAGCAGGTCAGGACATAAAGAGACCCAGTACTTC. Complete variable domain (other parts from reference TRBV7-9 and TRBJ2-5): DTGVSQNPRHKITKRGQNVTFRCDPISEHNRLYWYRQTLGQGPEFLTYFQNEAQLEKSRLLSDRFSAERPKGSFSTLEIQRTEQGDSAMYLCASRSGHKETQYFGPGTRLLVL.

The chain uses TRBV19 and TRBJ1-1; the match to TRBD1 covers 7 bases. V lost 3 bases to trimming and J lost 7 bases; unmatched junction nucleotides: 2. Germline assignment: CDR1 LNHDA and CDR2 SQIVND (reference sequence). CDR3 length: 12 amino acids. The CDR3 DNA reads TGTGCCAGTAGTATGAGGGACAGTGAAGCTTTCTTT. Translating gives CASSMRDSEAFF.